The rows below give T cell receptor beta chains drawn from one sample of a study of blood T cell repertoires in COVID-19. Profiled with immunoSEQ multiplex PCR; TCRdb holds only in-frame clones, not every one. Of about 91,000 clones listed, around four fifths were seen once; the top ten hold roughly a tenth. Source material: peripheral blood. The receptors derive from a woman of 80 years or more with acute or convalescent COVID-19. The CDR3 runs from the conserved cysteine through the conserved F or W. Fields, in order: V gene, clone size, D gene, J gene, CDR3 DNA, CDR3 protein. D genes are given only for firm matches. Rows may omit the clone size; those that give it use once, few, many or a size class.

TRBV4-1	-	-	TRBJ2-5	TGCGCCAGCACTCAGGGTTGGGGCCAAGAGACCCAGTACTTC	CASTQGWGQETQYF
TRBV10-3	few	TRBD1	TRBJ2-4	TGTGCCATCAGTGAGCCGGACAGGGGTAACATTCAGTACTTC	CAISEPDRGNIQYF
TRBV5-1	-	-	TRBJ2-1	TGCGCCAGCAGCTTGGTGGTAGGGGCCTACAATGAGCAGTTCTTC	CASSLVVGAYNEQFF
TRBV7-9	-	TRBD1	TRBJ1-2	TGTGCCAGCCAACTTAGGGGGATACTGGGACAGACTTTTCCAGCCGGCTACACCTTC	CASQLRGILGQTFPAGYTF
TRBV28	-	TRBD1	TRBJ1-2	TGTGCCAGCAGTCCCACATGGGACAGGGGTGCCGCGGGGGGCTACACCTTC	CASSPTWDRGAAGGYTF
TRBV6-6	once	TRBD1	TRBJ1-6	TGTGCCAGCAGCGGGACAGGGGGGGATAATTCACCCCTCCACTTT	CASSGTGGDNSPLHF
TRBV12-3/TRBV12-4	-	-	TRBJ2-5	TGTGCCAGCAGTTTGAGGAGTGAAGAGACCCAGTACTTC	CASSLRSEETQYF
TRBV6-5	-	-	TRBJ2-7	TGTGCCAGCAGGACAGGACAGTTTACCTACGAGCAGTACTTC	CASRTGQFTYEQYF
TRBV5-6	-	TRBD1	TRBJ1-5	TGTGCCAGCAGCTTCAGGGGGTCATATCAGCCCCAGCATTTT	CASSFRGSYQPQHF
TRBV5-3	-	TRBD1	TRBJ1-4	TGTGCCAGAAGCTACCGATCGGACAGGGTTACCTCAACTAATGAAAAACTGTTTTTT	CARSYRSDRVTSTNEKLFF
TRBV6-2/TRBV6-3	-	-	TRBJ2-1	TGTGCCAGCAGTCGACTCCTCCTCCACAATGAGCAGTTCTTC	CASSRLLLHNEQFF
TRBV6-5	few	-	TRBJ2-7	TGTGCCAGCAAGGGCTCTAAGGGGGAGCAGTACTTC	CASKGSKGEQYF
TRBV5-1	once	TRBD1	TRBJ2-5	TGCGCCAGCACTCTCGGGACAGGGGGATTTTTAGAGACCCAGTACTTC	CASTLGTGGFLETQYF
TRBV11-2	few	-	TRBJ2-2	TGTGCCAGCAGTCCACAGGGAACGAACACCGGGGAGCTGTTTTTT	CASSPQGTNTGELFF